This T cell receptor beta chain was observed in a study of Graves' ophthalmopathy and Graves' hyperthyroidism. Overall study findings and caveats: Appearing in blood as well were most expanded thyroid clonotypes above 0.001 frequency. Discriminating ophthalmopathy from stable hyperthyroidism, a 13-signature model attained a sensitivity of 85% to 90% and a specificity of around 77%.

Ophthalmopathy not arising within 18 months of follow-up defined hyperthyroidism as stable. The PBMCs originated from around 9.7 ml of fresh peripheral blood. The CDR3 length is 16 residues. Trimming cost V 4 bases and J 3 bases; bases outside gene matches: 11. CDR1 is MGHRA and CDR2 is YSYEKL in the germline V gene. This clonotype was observed at least ten times. Its antigen is undetermined. TCR beta CDR3 regions were amplified from RNA transcripts. The library came from an HTBI-primed first-round RT-PCR and a second-round multiplex PCR. Each CDR3 protein gets one entry after TCRdb re-called the multiplex PCR reads with MiXCR. The sample yields around 400,000 distinct CDR3 sequences, around 21% seen once.

This chain connects TRBV4-1 to TRBJ1-1; 7 nucleotides line up with TRBD1. The TCR comes from a woman aged 18 to 35 with stable Graves' hyperthyroidism. The source material was peripheral blood. For the CDR3, the DNA is TGCGCCAGCAGCCCGCAATTACAGGGGAGGTACACTGAAGCTTTCTTT. Its translation: CASSPQLQGRYTEAFF.